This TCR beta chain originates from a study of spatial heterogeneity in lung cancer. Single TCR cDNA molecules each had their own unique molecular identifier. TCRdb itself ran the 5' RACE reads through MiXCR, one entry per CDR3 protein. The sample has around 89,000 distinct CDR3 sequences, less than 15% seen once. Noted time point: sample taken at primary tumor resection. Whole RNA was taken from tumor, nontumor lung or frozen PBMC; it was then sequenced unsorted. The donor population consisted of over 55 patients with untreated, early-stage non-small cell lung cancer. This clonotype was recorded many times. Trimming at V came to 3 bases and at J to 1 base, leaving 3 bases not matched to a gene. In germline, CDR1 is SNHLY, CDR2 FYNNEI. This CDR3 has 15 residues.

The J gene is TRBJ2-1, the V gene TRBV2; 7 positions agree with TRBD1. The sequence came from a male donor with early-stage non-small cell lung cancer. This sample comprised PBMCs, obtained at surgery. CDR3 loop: CASSEVGQSYNEQFF. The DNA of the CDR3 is TGTGCCAGCAGTGAGGTGGGACAGTCCTACAATGAGCAGTTCTTC.